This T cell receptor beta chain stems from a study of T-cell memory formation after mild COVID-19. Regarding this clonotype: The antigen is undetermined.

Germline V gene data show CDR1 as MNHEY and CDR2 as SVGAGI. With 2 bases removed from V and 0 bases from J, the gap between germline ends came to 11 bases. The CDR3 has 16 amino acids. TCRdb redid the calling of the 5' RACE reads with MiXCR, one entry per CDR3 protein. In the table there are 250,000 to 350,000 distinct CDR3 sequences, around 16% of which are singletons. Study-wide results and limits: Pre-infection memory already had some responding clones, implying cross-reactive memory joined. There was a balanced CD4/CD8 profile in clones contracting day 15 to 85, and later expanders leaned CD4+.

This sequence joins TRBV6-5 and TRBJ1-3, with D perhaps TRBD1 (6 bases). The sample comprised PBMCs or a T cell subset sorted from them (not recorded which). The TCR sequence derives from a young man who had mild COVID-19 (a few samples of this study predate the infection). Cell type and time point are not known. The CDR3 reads CASSYPDRRSGNTIYF. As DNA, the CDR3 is TGTGCCAGCAGTTACCCTGACAGGCGCTCTGGAAACACCATATATTTT.